This T cell receptor (beta chain) appears in the sequencing data of a study of T cells in localized non-small cell lung cancer. With respect to this clone: Its antigen is still unknown.

Sequencing used immunoSEQ multiplex PCR; TCRdb keeps in-frame clones, though not all of them. Among tens of thousands of clones listed, approximately 80% were seen once. Looked up from germline, CDR1 is SEHNR and CDR2 is FQNEAQ (reference sequence). This CDR3 region has 15 residues. Trimming took 5 bases from V and 2 from J; bases not matched to a gene: 5. Study-level results: Heterogeneity cannot be ruled out, as sequencing used one tumor region only. The study detected a median roughly 50 of the top 100 tumor clones in adjacent lung.

The J gene is TRBJ1-3, the V gene TRBV7-9, with 8 bases aligning to TRBD1. The material was PBMCs, obtained before any cancer treatment. The source is a man aged 35 to 69 with stage II lung adenocarcinoma. CDR3: CASSPDRVTGNTIYF. The DNA of the CDR3 is TGTGCCAGCAGCCCGGACAGGGTAACTGGAAACACCATATATTTT.